The 30 T cell receptor beta chains below come from one sample, sequenced in a study of monozygotic twins with inflammatory bowel disease. From the 5' RACE reads, TCRdb lists one entry per CDR3 protein and no DNA. The sample table sets out 150,000 to 200,000 distinct CDR3 sequences. The sequenced sample consisted of blood. Receptors originate from a human donor with ulcerative colitis or Crohn's disease, or a healthy co-twin of an affected twin (not recorded which).

The chain couples TRBV6-5 to TRBJ2-3. The germline V gene encodes CDR1 MNHEY and CDR2 SVGAGI. The CDR3 consists of 15 residues. The CDR3 spells CASSYGRRGTDTQYF.

V and J are TRBV10-3 and TRBJ2-1. Per the germline V gene, CDR1 is ENHRY and CDR2 is SYGVKD. CDR3 length: 11 residues. CDR3 loop: CATGRDNEQFF.

V and J are TRBV7-6 and TRBJ1-4; TCRdb reports TRBD1, a call that lacks DNA to check it against. Germline values: CDR1 SGHVS, CDR2 FNYEAQ. The CDR3 extends over 14 amino acids. The CDR3 reads CASSRDTISEKLFF.

The chain links TRBV20-1 to TRBJ2-7; TCRdb's D call, TRBD2, is unchecked because there is no DNA. CDR1 is DFQATT, CDR2 SNEGSKA, per germline (reference sequence). The length of the CDR3 is 16 residues. The CDR3 here is CSVGTPPPSGGSEQYF.

This chain connects TRBV29-1 to TRBJ2-2; TCRdb returns TRBD1, unconfirmable since there is no DNA. Per the germline V gene, CDR1 is SQVTM and CDR2 is ANQGSEA. The CDR3 length is 14 residues. CDR3 residues: CSVERDRARGELFF.

The chain joins TRBV5-5 to TRBJ1-2. CDR1 and CDR2 (germline): SGHKS, YYEKEE (reference sequence). CDR3 length: 17 amino acids. The CDR3 region is CASSLEGVGTFHYGYTF.

The chain uses TRBV5-5 and TRBJ2-2; TCRdb's D call of TRBD1 is untestable without DNA. Germline V lookup: CDR1 SGHKS, CDR2 YYEKEE (reference sequence). The CDR3 runs to 15 residues. The CDR3 reads CASSRDRAGIGELFF.

The chain has TRBV3-1 and TRBJ2-3; the D call of TRBD2 rests on TCRdb alone, since no DNA is present to check it. The germline V gene encodes CDR1 LGHDT and CDR2 YNNKEL (reference sequence). This CDR3 is 17 amino acids long. The CDR3 region is CASSRFSQRTPTDTQYF.

The rearrangement joins TRBV5-1 to TRBJ2-7. The CDR3 is 13 residues long. From germline, CDR1 is SGHRS and CDR2 YFSETQ. CDR3 loop: CASSVQETYEQYF.

The CDR3 sequence: CASSQDLGTQETQYF. The chain couples TRBV4-3 to TRBJ2-5. The CDR3 spans 15 residues. The germline V gene has CDR1 LGHNA and CDR2 YSLEER.

This chain links TRBV9 with TRBJ2-2. Germline-derived CDR1 and CDR2 are SGDLS and YYNGEE. This CDR3 comprises 15 residues. The chain's CDR3 is CASSVGRTTTGELFF.

The chain is built from TRBV7-9 and TRBJ2-4; TCRdb lists TRBD1, though no DNA is available to test this call. CDR1 SEHNR and CDR2 FQNEAQ come from the germline V gene (reference sequence). The CDR3 spans 12 residues. CDR3 sequence: CASSPITGPQYF.

The rearrangement uses TRBV5-1 and TRBJ2-2; the TRBD2 assignment by TCRdb is unverifiable without DNA. CDR1 and CDR2 (germline): SGHRS, YFSETQ. CDR3 size: 15 residues. The CDR3 loop is CASSEGTSGTGELFF.

This chain uses TRBV5-4 with TRBJ2-2. Germline assignment: CDR1 SGHNT and CDR2 YYREEE (reference sequence). The CDR3 runs to 15 residues. The CDR3 is CASSLGQFNTGELFF. The full variable domain, with the rest looked up from reference TRBV5-4 and TRBJ2-2, is ETGVTQSPTHLIKTRGQQVTLRCSSQSGHNTVSWYQQALGQGPQFIFQYYREEENGRGNFPPRFSGLQFPNYSSELNVNALELDDSALYLCASSLGQFNTGELFFGEGSRLTVL.

The rearrangement uses TRBV5-4 and TRBJ2-7; TCRdb's D gene call, TRBD1, goes unchecked for lack of DNA. Germline V CDR1 and CDR2: SGHNT, YYREEE (reference sequence). This CDR3 region has 15 residues. This CDR3 is CASSLDQGLSYEQYF. Full variable domain (rest looked up from reference TRBV5-4 and TRBJ2-7): ETGVTQSPTHLIKTRGQQVTLRCSSQSGHNTVSWYQQALGQGPQFIFQYYREEENGRGNFPPRFSGLQFPNYSSELNVNALELDDSALYLCASSLDQGLSYEQYFGPGTRLTVT.

CDR3 in amino acids: CASSGQAPPGNEQFF. The chain has TRBV12-3 or TRBV12-4 and TRBJ2-1; TCRdb's D gene call, TRBD1, goes unchecked for lack of DNA. The CDR3 sequence is 15 residues long.

V usage is TRBV5-6 and J usage is TRBJ2-3. The CDR3 has 12 residues. Germline-derived CDR1 and CDR2 are SGHDT and YYEEEE. The CDR3 protein is CASSLWLDTQYF.

This sequence joins TRBV19 and TRBJ2-3; TCRdb selects TRBD1, and the lack of DNA leaves this call unchecked. CDR3 size: 11 residues. Germline V CDR1 and CDR2: LNHDA, SQIVND (reference sequence). Here the CDR3 reads CASGEGGEQYF. The full variable domain, its missing parts supplied by reference TRBV19 and TRBJ2-3, is DGGITQSPKYLFRKEGQNVTLSCEQNLNHDAMYWYRQDPGQGLRLIYYSQIVNDFQKGDIAEGYSVSREKKESFPLTVTSAQKNPTAFYLCASGEGGEQYFGPGTRLTVL.

The CDR3 sequence: CASSQVNSAETQYF. The chain is built from TRBV3-1 and TRBJ2-5; TCRdb lists TRBD2, though no DNA is available to test this call. CDR1 and CDR2 from the germline V gene are LGHDT and YNNKEL (reference sequence). This CDR3 has 14 amino acids.

V and J are TRBV10-3 and TRBJ2-3. This CDR3 is built from 16 residues. Germline V CDR1 and CDR2: ENHRY, SYGVKD. The CDR3 loop is CAISVRLAASTDTQYF.

The chain combines TRBV19 with TRBJ2-6; without DNA, the TCRdb call of TRBD1 cannot be checked. CDR1 is LNHDA, CDR2 SQIVND, per germline (reference sequence). The CDR3 runs to 18 residues. The CDR3 sequence: CASSGPGQGSSGANVLTF.

This chain uses TRBV12-3 or TRBV12-4 with TRBJ2-2. The CDR3 spans 13 residues. Here the CDR3 reads CASRGANTGELFF.

The J gene is TRBJ2-2, the V gene TRBV11-2; as DNA is missing, the TRBD2 call by TCRdb cannot be tested. CDR1 and CDR2 from the germline V gene are SGHAT and FQNNGV. The CDR3 is made up of 18 amino acids. CDR3 in amino acids: CASSLGVAGGPWTGELFF.

The J gene is TRBJ2-2, the V gene TRBV27; TCRdb's D gene call, TRBD1, goes unchecked for lack of DNA. Germline values: CDR1 MNHEY, CDR2 SMNVEV (reference sequence). This CDR3 is 14 amino acids long. CDR3 region: CASSLRGFTGELFF.

The rearrangement links TRBV5-1 to TRBJ1-2; no DNA is available, so the TRBD1 call from TCRdb remains unchecked. Germline values: CDR1 SGHRS, CDR2 YFSETQ. The CDR3 is 14 residues long. The chain's CDR3 is CASSLESGRDGYTF.

This chain joins TRBV20-1 and TRBJ1-2. Germline assignment: CDR1 DFQATT and CDR2 SNEGSKA (reference sequence). The length of the CDR3 is 14 residues. The CDR3 sequence is CSAKAVYANYGYTF.

This chain joins TRBV6-5 and TRBJ1-5. This CDR3 comprises 13 residues. Germline CDR1 and CDR2: MNHEY and SVGAGI. CDR3 sequence: CASSYGKNQPQHF.

The rearrangement joins TRBV12-3 or TRBV12-4 to TRBJ2-7. This CDR3 is 13 amino acids long. CDR3 protein: CASSHGRYYEQYF.

V gene TRBV10-2 combines with J gene TRBJ1-2. The germline gives CDR1 WSHSY, CDR2 SAAADI. The CDR3 is made up of 15 amino acids. CDR3 loop: CASSDHSRANYGYTF.

The chain links TRBV10-3 to TRBJ2-3; TCRdb proposes TRBD2, but this gene call is untestable without DNA. The CDR3 length is 14 residues. Germline V lookup: CDR1 ENHRY, CDR2 SYGVKD. The CDR3 sequence is CAISETSGSDTQYF.